This T cell receptor beta chain was documented in a study of blood T cell repertoires in COVID-19. Study context: Nucleic acid was either cDNA or gDNA, and it came from T cells, B-cell-depleted T cells, or PBMCs.

Produced via immunoSEQ multiplex PCR; TCRdb's table is partial and in-frame only. This sample has some 28,000 clones; 85% to 90% occur once, and the top ten carry 10%. This CDR3 region has 13 residues. The ends were cut back, 5 bases at V and 3 bases at J, with 10 bases in the middle. Germline CDR1 reads MNHEY; CDR2 reads SMNVEV (reference sequence). The source of this sequence is a man aged 60 to 69 with acute or convalescent COVID-19. The chain joins TRBV27 to TRBJ1-1; D call uncertain. Sequenced input: peripheral blood. The DNA of the CDR3 is TGTGCCAGCAGTCCTCTGGAGCACACTGAAGCTTTCTTT. This encodes CASSPLEHTEAFF.